This T cell receptor beta chain came from a study of blood T cell repertoires in COVID-19. In the study overall: Specimens from acute and convalescent COVID-19 originated in the United States, Italy and Spain.

Method: immunoSEQ multiplex PCR; TCRdb's copy keeps in-frame clones and lacks some. Of approximately 60,000 clones in the sample, roughly 87% were seen once. V shed 0 bases, J shed 6 bases, and the junction held 2 bases outside the gene matches. Looked up from germline, CDR1 is GTSNPN and CDR2 is SVGIG (reference sequence). This CDR3 has 14 amino acids. Input material: peripheral blood. This sequence originates from a woman of 80 years or more with COVID-19, enrolled during active disease. The chain carries TRBV30 and TRBJ1-6; 7 bases agree with TRBD1. The CDR3 protein is CAWSVGTANSPLHF. CDR3 nucleotide sequence: TGTGCCTGGAGTGTCGGGACAGCTAATTCACCCCTCCACTTT.